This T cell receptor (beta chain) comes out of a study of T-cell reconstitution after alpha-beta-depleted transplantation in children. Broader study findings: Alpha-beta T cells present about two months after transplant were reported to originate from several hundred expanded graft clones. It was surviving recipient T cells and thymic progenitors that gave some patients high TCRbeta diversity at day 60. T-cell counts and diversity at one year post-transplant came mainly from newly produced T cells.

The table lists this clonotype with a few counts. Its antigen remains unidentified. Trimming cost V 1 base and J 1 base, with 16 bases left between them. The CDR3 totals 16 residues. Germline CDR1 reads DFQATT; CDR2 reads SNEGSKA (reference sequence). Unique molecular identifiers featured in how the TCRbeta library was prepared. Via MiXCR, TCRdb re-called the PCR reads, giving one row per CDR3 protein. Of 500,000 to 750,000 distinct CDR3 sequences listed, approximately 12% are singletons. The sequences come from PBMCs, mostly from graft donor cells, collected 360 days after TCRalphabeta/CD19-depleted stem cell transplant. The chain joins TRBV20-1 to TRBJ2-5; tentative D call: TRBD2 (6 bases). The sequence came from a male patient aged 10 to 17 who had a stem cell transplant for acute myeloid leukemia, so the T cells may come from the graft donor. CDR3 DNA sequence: TGCAGTGCTAGAGTTCACACTCCGGGACTCCAAGAGACCCAGTACTTC. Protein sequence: CSARVHTPGLQETQYF.